The 16 T cell receptor beta chains below come from one sample, sequenced in a study of persistence of HIV-infected CD4 T cells. The libraries were made with immunoSEQ version 4 in survey mode. Produced via immunoSEQ multiplex PCR; TCRdb's table is partial and in-frame only. Of some 30,000 clones listed, roughly 80% were seen once; the top ten hold 0.75% to 0.95%. The stimulus was lysate of CMV-infected fibroblasts, around 10 ug/mL. Sorted nonresponding memory CD4+ T cells were CD40L-negative, CD69-negative, CD45RO-high. These receptors have no known antigen. Sample: CD4+ T cells sorted from PBMCs after roughly 20-hour stimulation, taken from a patient who received antiretroviral therapy. Every receptor here comes from an adult woman with HIV who was CMV-seropositive.

This rearrangement joins TRBV5-1 to TRBJ1-2, with TRBD1 identical over 10 bases. Trimming took 4 bases from V and 7 from J; bases not matched to a gene: 10. The CDR3 totals 15 residues. The germline V gene encodes CDR1 SGHRS and CDR2 YFSETQ. The CDR3 DNA follows: TGCGCCAGCAGCCAATTCCCGGGACAGGGGCTTGGCTACACCTTC. It encodes CASSQFPGQGLGYTF.

The chain uses TRBV30 and TRBJ1-1; no clear D. The CDR3 extends over 13 amino acids. Germline-derived CDR1 and CDR2 are GTSNPN and SVGIG (reference sequence). Trimming took 0 bases from V and 5 from J, leaving 10 bases between them. The CDR3: CAWSVGRETEAFF. In nucleotides, the CDR3 is TGTGCCTGGAGTGTGGGTAGGGAGACTGAAGCTTTCTTT.

V gene TRBV10-3 combines with J gene TRBJ2-1, with D maybe TRBD2 (6 bases). Germline V CDR1 and CDR2: ENHRY, SYGVKD. V shed 6 bases and J shed 5 bases, with 11 bases lying between them. The CDR3 extends over 13 amino acids. CDR3 coding DNA: TGTGCCATCAGGGCGGGGCCGAACAATGAGCAGTTCTTC. It is translated as CAIRAGPNNEQFF.

This clone was observed a few times. The CDR3 sequence is CASSLAEQYNSPLHF. Here the CDR3 DNA reads TGTGCCAGCAGCTTAGCCGAGCAATATAATTCACCCCTCCACTTT. The chain carries TRBV7-9 and TRBJ1-6; D unresolved. Germline-derived CDR1 and CDR2 are SEHNR and FQNEAQ (reference sequence). The CDR3 is 15 amino acids. V was shortened by 0 bases and J by 4 bases, with 7 bases between the two germline ends.

The chain uses TRBV5-1 and TRBJ2-2; 8 bases are a match to TRBD1. J gave up 7 bases and V 0 bases, and 8 bases lay outside the gene matches. The CDR3 has 16 amino acids. The germline CDR1 and CDR2 sequences are SGHRS and YFSETQ. This CDR3 is CASSLGAGGEGGELFF. CDR3 coding DNA: TGCGCCAGCAGCTTGGGGGCAGGGGGCGAAGGCGGGGAGCTGTTTTTT.

The chain recombines TRBV15 with TRBJ1-1; a weak D match, TRBD1 (6 bases). This CDR3 contains 15 residues. CDR1 is LNHNV, CDR2 YYDKDF, per germline (reference sequence). Trimming cost V 1 base and J 7 bases, with 16 bases left between them. CDR3 coding DNA: TGTGCCACCAGCAGAGGTGAATTGGGGGCTCGTGAAGCTTTCTTT. Translating it yields CATSRGELGAREAFF.

The chain carries TRBV7-8 and TRBJ1-3; D remains unclear. V was pared by 3 bases and J by 0 bases, with 6 bases between. This CDR3 has 14 amino acids. Germline values: CDR1 SGHVS, CDR2 FQNEAQ. The CDR3 sequence: CASSFLSSGNTIYF. The DNA for the CDR3 is TGTGCCAGCAGCTTTCTGAGCTCTGGAAACACCATATATTTT.

This clone was counted between two and nine times. The rearrangement links TRBV24-1 to TRBJ2-1, with 7 bases aligning to TRBD2. The junction had 10 bases not matched to a gene; V was cut back by 3 bases and J by 6 bases. This CDR3 is 16 amino acids long. Germline V gene data show CDR1 as KGHDR and CDR2 as SFDVKD. The CDR3 bases are TGTGCCACCAGTGATGTGGGAGGGAGGGCCCGCAATGAGCAGTTCTTC. Translation gives CATSDVGGRARNEQFF.

The V gene is TRBV7-3, the J gene TRBJ1-5; D is possibly TRBD1 (6 bases). CDR1 and CDR2 (germline): SGHTA, FQGTGA. V was clipped by 5 bases and J by 6 bases, with 11 bases between them. The CDR3 sequence is 13 residues long. The CDR3 reads CASSPRTVQPQHF. CDR3 coding DNA: TGTGCCAGCAGCCCCAGGACAGTTCAGCCCCAGCATTTT.

This clone appeared a few times. This sequence joins TRBV13 and TRBJ2-2; D unresolved. The germline gives CDR1 PRHDT, CDR2 FYEKMQ (reference sequence). Trimming cost V 0 bases and J 3 bases, with 8 bases left between them. This CDR3 region has 15 residues. The CDR3: CASSLGLGHTGELFF. The DNA for the CDR3 is TGTGCCAGCAGCTTAGGGCTAGGGCACACCGGGGAGCTGTTTTTT.

The rearrangement uses TRBV6-5 and TRBJ1-2; 8 nucleotides line up with TRBD1. In germline, CDR1 is MNHEY, CDR2 SVGAGI. Germline trimming cut 6 bases from V and 4 bases from J; bases unmatched to any gene: 7. The CDR3 length is 14 residues. CDR3: CASRSRGRSYGYTF. For the CDR3, the DNA is TGTGCCAGCAGATCCAGGGGGCGAAGCTATGGCTACACCTTC.

This clone was counted between two and nine times. The chain recombines TRBV6-1 with TRBJ2-7; D is unclear. Deletions cut 0 bases from V and 3 bases from J, with 6 bases between. CDR3 length equals 13 residues. Germline-derived CDR1 and CDR2 are MNHNS and SASEGT. In DNA form, the CDR3 reads TGTGCCAGCAGTGAAGCGTGGGACTACGAGCAGTACGTC. As protein: CASSEAWDYEQYV.

V and J are TRBV6-5 and TRBJ1-5; possible D gene TRBD1, 5 bases. V was pared by 5 bases and J by 7 bases, with 15 bases between. The CDR3 spans 14 residues. CDR1 is MNHEY, CDR2 SVGAGI, per germline. The CDR3 reads CASSTGQEGQPQHF. CDR3 DNA: TGTGCCAGCAGTACCGGACAAGAGGGCCAGCCCCAGCATTTT.

The CDR3 DNA is TGCAGCGTTGAAGGTAACGGCAGGGCGAATGGCTACACCTTC. It encodes CSVEGNGRANGYTF. This chain links TRBV29-1 with TRBJ1-2; D possibly corresponds to TRBD1 (5 bases). The CDR3 has 14 amino acids. Deletions cut 1 base from V and 6 bases from J, with 15 bases between. The V gene's germline CDR1 is SQVTM and CDR2 ANQGSEA.

The rearrangement joins TRBV18 to TRBJ1-1, with no clear D. Germline V gives CDR1 KGHSH, CDR2 LQKENI. This CDR3 region has 15 residues. The V end lost 4 bases, the J end lost 1 base, and 13 bases lay between the germline ends. In DNA, the CDR3 is TGTGCCAGCTCACGCGAACCGAGGACGAACACTGAAGCTTTCTTT. As protein: CASSREPRTNTEAFF.

J is TRBJ2-1 and V is TRBV6-5; the D gene is possibly TRBD2 (5 bases). V lost 6 bases to trimming and J lost 0 bases, with 6 bases between them. The germline CDR1 and CDR2 sequences are MNHEY and SVGAGI. The CDR3 loop spans 13 amino acids. This chain's CDR3 is CASRGSSYNEQFF. DNA for the CDR3: TGTGCCAGCAGAGGGAGCTCCTACAATGAGCAGTTCTTC.